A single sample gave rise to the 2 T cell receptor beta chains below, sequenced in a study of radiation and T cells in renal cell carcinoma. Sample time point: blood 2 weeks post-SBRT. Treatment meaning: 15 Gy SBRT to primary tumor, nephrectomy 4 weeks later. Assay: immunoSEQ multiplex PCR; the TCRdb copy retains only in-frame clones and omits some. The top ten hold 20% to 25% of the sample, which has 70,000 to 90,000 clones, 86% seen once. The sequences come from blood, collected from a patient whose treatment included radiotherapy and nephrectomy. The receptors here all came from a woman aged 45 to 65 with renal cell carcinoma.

In DNA form, the CDR3 reads TGTGCCATCACTGCCTCGGGGGTTACGACTGGGCAGTACTTC. Translating it yields CAITASGVTTGQYF. The chain is built from TRBV10-3 and TRBJ2-7; D perhaps matches TRBD2 (6 bases). Looked up from germline, CDR1 is ENHRY and CDR2 is SYGVKD. This CDR3 has 14 residues. V lost 7 bases, J lost 9 bases, and 22 bases lay in between.

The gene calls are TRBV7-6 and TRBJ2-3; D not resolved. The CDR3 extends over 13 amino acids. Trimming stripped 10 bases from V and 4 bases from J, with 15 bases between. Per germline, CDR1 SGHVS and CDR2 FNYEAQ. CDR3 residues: CATTKGWADTQYF. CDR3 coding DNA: TGTGCCACCACCAAGGGTTGGGCAGATACGCAGTATTTT.